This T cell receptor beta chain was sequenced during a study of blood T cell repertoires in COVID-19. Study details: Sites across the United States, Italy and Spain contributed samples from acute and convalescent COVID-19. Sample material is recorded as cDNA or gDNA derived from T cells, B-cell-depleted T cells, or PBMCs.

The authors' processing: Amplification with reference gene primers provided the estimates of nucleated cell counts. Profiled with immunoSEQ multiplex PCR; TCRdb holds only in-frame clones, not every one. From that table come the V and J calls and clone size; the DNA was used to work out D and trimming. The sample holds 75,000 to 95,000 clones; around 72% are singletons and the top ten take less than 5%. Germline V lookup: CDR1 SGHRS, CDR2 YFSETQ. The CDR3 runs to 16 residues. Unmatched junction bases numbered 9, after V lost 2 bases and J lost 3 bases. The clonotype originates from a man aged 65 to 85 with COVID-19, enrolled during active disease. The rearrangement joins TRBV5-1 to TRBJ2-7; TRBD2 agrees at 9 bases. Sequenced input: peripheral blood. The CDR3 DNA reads TGCGCCAGCAGCTTACGAGCGGGAGGCTTGGGCTACGAGCAGTACTTC. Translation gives CASSLRAGGLGYEQYF.